The 28 T cell receptor beta chains in this list originate from one sample, sequenced in a study of regulatory T cells in long-lasting Graves disease (dated by TCRdb to about 2021). Libraries were prepared through multiplex PCR. The sample was run on an Illumina HiSeq 4000. iRepertoire HTBI primers and Arm-PCR amplification of CDR3 regions were used to construct TCR beta libraries. TCRdb redid the processing of the public reads, applying fastp at Q25 and MiXCR, and retained in-frame beta chains. Records with the same CDR3 protein are collapsed into one entry carrying the most frequent genes and DNA. The sample table lists some 500,000 distinct CDR3 sequences, 13% of them with a count of one. The biggest ten clones account for roughly 10% of the sample. Sample time point, as interpreted from the label and publication: newly diagnosed GD, antithyroid drugs for less than 3 months. For both TCR sequencing and RNA sequencing, RNA was extracted from PBMCs in TRIzol.

Separately, the same data were catalogued under a study of T cells in Graves' hyperthyroidism and ophthalmopathy.

Sample: peripheral blood mononuclear cells (PBMCs), taken at new diagnosis, from a patient treated with antithyroid drugs. The receptors here all came from a man between 25 and 39 years old with Graves disease. Donor details come from another sample of the same person, matched by shared clones.

For this clonotype: The junction shows a germline mismatch at one end, possibly a read error. The V call is TRBV20-1, the J call TRBJ2-7; TRBD2 agrees at 7 bases. The CDR3 consists of 14 residues. Germline CDR1 and CDR2: DFQATT and SNEGSKA (reference sequence). The CDR3 DNA follows: TGCAGTGCTAGAGGGGAGGGTTATGATAACGAGCGGTACTTC. It codes for CSARGEGYDNERYF.

At least ten counts were recorded for this clonotype. The chain uses TRBV20-1 and TRBJ1-6, with 7 bases matching TRBD1. The ends lost 3 bases at V and 3 bases at J; junction bases unmatched: 5. The V gene's germline CDR1 is DFQATT and CDR2 SNEGSKA (reference sequence). The CDR3 is 15 amino acids. CDR3 bases: TGCAGTGCTAGGGGAACAGGGGTCTATAATTCACCCCTCCACTTT. Translation gives CSARGTGVYNSPLHF.

This clonotype was seen ten or more times. The rearrangement joins TRBV29-1 to TRBJ2-5; D is uncertain. This CDR3 contains 13 residues. CDR1 SQVTM and CDR2 ANQGSEA come from the germline V gene. The V and J ends lost 1 base and 5 bases respectively, with 11 bases between them. The DNA for the CDR3 is TGCAGCGTTGAAGGCGCCAGGCGGGAGACCCAGTACTTC. It encodes CSVEGARRETQYF.

The sample holds a few counts of this clonotype. V usage is TRBV2 and J usage is TRBJ1-4; no definite D call. The CDR3 contains 15 residues. Germline CDR1 is SNHLY and CDR2 is FYNNEI. V was pared by 6 bases and J by 8 bases, with 19 bases between. The CDR3 sequence: CASRARTLSGEKLFF. The CDR3 DNA reads as TGTGCCAGCAGAGCTCGGACCCTCTCGGGAGAAAAACTGTTTTTT.

The V and J genes are TRBV20-1 and TRBJ2-7; tentative D call: TRBD2 (5 bases). V was clipped by 8 bases and J by 1 base, with 15 bases between them. Germline-derived CDR1 and CDR2 are DFQATT and SNEGSKA (reference sequence). The CDR3 covers 13 residues. The CDR3 spells CSPYDGGSYEQYF. The CDR3 nucleotides read TGCAGTCCATACGACGGAGGATCCTACGAGCAGTACTTC.

This clonotype was counted a few times. The V gene is TRBV29-1, the J gene TRBJ2-2; a possible D gene is TRBD1 (7 bases). This CDR3 has 14 amino acids. Germline CDR1 is SQVTM and CDR2 is ANQGSEA. Trimming stripped 7 bases from V and 0 bases from J, with 12 bases between. CDR3 loop: CSAGGQTNTGELFF. The CDR3 DNA follows: TGCAGCGCCGGGGGACAGACGAACACCGGGGAGCTGTTTTTT.

This clonotype was counted a few times. V and J are TRBV18 and TRBJ2-1, with TRBD2 matching over 9 bases. Germline V gene data show CDR1 as KGHSH and CDR2 as LQKENI. Trimming removed 5 bases from V and 8 bases from J; junction bases left unmatched: 7. The CDR3 length is 14 residues. CDR3 sequence (DNA): TGTGCCAGCTCAGCGCCTAGCGGGGCATATGAGCAGTTCTTC. Its protein product is CASSAPSGAYEQFF.

This clonotype was counted many times. The chain recombines TRBV7-9 with TRBJ2-5; D may be TRBD2 (6 bases). In germline, CDR1 is SEHNR, CDR2 FQNEAQ (reference sequence). Trimming left V 5 bases short and J 2 bases short, with 12 bases between. The CDR3 runs to 14 residues. CDR3 amino acids: CASSDPGTQETQYF. The CDR3 nucleotides are TGTGCCAGCAGCGACCCCGGGACTCAAGAGACCCAGTACTTC.

V is TRBV29-1 and J is TRBJ2-7; D possibly corresponds to TRBD2 (5 bases). This CDR3 region has 11 residues. The germline V gene has CDR1 SQVTM and CDR2 ANQGSEA. Deletions cut 4 bases from V and 5 bases from J, with 9 bases between. CDR3 DNA sequence: TGCAGCGTTGGAGGGTTCCACGAGCAGTACTTC. Translated, it gives CSVGGFHEQYF.

The chain joins TRBV12-3 or TRBV12-4 to TRBJ2-7; D may be TRBD2 (6 bases). This CDR3 comprises 13 residues. Trimming left V 6 bases short and J 6 bases short, with 15 bases between. The CDR3 DNA reads TGTGCCAGCAGATCCGGGGGAGGAGGCGAGCAGTACTTC. This gives the protein CASRSGGGGEQYF.

The rearrangement joins TRBV18 to TRBJ1-1, with 7 bases lining up with TRBD1. CDR1 is KGHSH, CDR2 LQKENI, per germline. The CDR3 runs 15 residues. Trimming at V came to 6 bases and at J to 6 bases, leaving 13 bases not matched to a gene. The CDR3 protein is CASSPGGTPGAEAFF. In DNA, the CDR3 is TGTGCCAGCTCTCCAGGGGGGACCCCTGGGGCTGAAGCTTTCTTT.

There are many counts of this clonotype. The chain recombines TRBV18 with TRBJ2-7; D remains unclear. Germline loops: CDR1 KGHSH, CDR2 LQKENI. Deletions cut 0 bases from V and 3 bases from J, with 6 bases between. The CDR3 length is 13 residues. CDR3 in amino acids: CASSPPNSYEQYF. The CDR3 nucleotides are TGTGCCAGCTCACCACCGAATAGCTACGAGCAGTACTTC.

This clonotype has at least ten counts. The chain uses TRBV2 and TRBJ2-1; D is unclear. This CDR3 has 13 residues. With 4 bases removed from V and 4 bases from J, the gap between germline ends came to 8 bases. Germline CDR1 is SNHLY and CDR2 is FYNNEI. CDR3 sequence reads: CASSAARYNEQFF. The DNA for the CDR3 is TGTGCCAGCAGTGCCGCTCGGTACAATGAGCAGTTCTTC.

Many counts were recorded for this clonotype. The rearrangement joins TRBV29-1 to TRBJ2-7, with D uncertain. Trimming shortened V by 4 bases and J by 0 bases, and 10 bases separated the two germline ends. The V gene's germline CDR1 is SQVTM and CDR2 ANQGSEA. The CDR3 contains 13 residues. CDR3 protein: CSVVALYSYEQYF. Here the CDR3 DNA reads TGCAGCGTTGTGGCACTTTACTCCTACGAGCAGTACTTC.

This clonotype was observed many times. The chain couples TRBV18 to TRBJ1-5; no firm D call. The CDR3 is 13 amino acids. The ends were cut back, 1 base at V and 7 bases at J, with 8 bases in the middle. Germline V lookup: CDR1 KGHSH, CDR2 LQKENI. CDR3 residues: CASSPRLEQPQHF. In nucleotides, the CDR3 is TGTGCCAGCTCACCACGGTTAGAACAGCCCCAGCATTTT.

This clonotype was counted between two and nine times. The chain carries TRBV25-1 and TRBJ2-1; TRBD2 agrees at 8 bases. Germline loops: CDR1 MGHDK, CDR2 SYGVNS. V shed 2 bases, J shed 7 bases, and the junction held 7 bases outside the gene matches. The CDR3 is 15 amino acids. The CDR3 nucleotides read TGTGCCAGCAGTGAAAGTAGCGGGATGGGGAATGAGCAGTTCTTC. Translated, it gives CASSESSGMGNEQFF. Supplemented by reference TRBV25-1 and TRBJ2-1, the full variable domain reads EADIYQTPRYLVIGTGKKITLECSQTMGHDKMYWYQQDPGMELHLIHYSYGVNSTEKGDLSSESTVSRIRTEHFPLTLESARPSHTSQYLCASSESSGMGNEQFFGPGTRLTVL.

This clonotype was seen at least ten times. The CDR3 region has the DNA TGTGCCTGGAGTCCGCCAGGGGTCGGCAATCAGCCCCAGCATTTT. The encoded protein is CAWSPPGVGNQPQHF. This chain uses TRBV30 with TRBJ1-5, with D possibly TRBD1 on 6 matching bases. The ends were cut back, 2 bases at V and 2 bases at J, with 13 bases in the middle. CDR1 GTSNPN and CDR2 SVGIG come from the germline V gene (reference sequence). This CDR3 contains 15 residues.

The chain couples TRBV29-1 to TRBJ2-3; D not certain. Trimming cost V 4 bases and J 0 bases, with 5 bases left between them. The germline CDR1 and CDR2 sequences are SQVTM and ANQGSEA. CDR3 size: 12 residues. CDR3 protein: CSVAASTDTQYF. The CDR3 nucleotides are TGCAGCGTTGCAGCGAGCACAGATACGCAGTATTTT.

The V call is TRBV5-6, the J call TRBJ2-3, with D uncertain. The CDR3 has 15 amino acids. Germline lookup yields CDR1 SGHDT and CDR2 YYEEEE. V lost 1 base to trimming and J lost 6 bases, with 15 bases between them. The CDR3 sequence: CASSLYQSPLDTQYF. The CDR3, as DNA: TGTGCCAGCAGCTTGTACCAGTCCCCGTTGGATACGCAGTATTTT.

Many counts were recorded for this clonotype. The rearrangement joins TRBV7-9 to TRBJ2-2; D possibly corresponds to TRBD1 (6 bases). The CDR3 contains 14 residues. Germline loops: CDR1 SEHNR, CDR2 FQNEAQ (reference sequence). V was shortened by 5 bases and J by 4 bases, with 11 bases between the two germline ends. In nucleotides, the CDR3 is TGTGCCAGCAGCCCGACAGGATCCACCGGGGAGCTGTTTTTT. Translation gives CASSPTGSTGELFF.

The chain carries TRBV24-1 and TRBJ2-1, with TRBD2 identical over 14 bases. This CDR3 is 17 amino acids long. From germline, CDR1 is KGHDR and CDR2 SFDVKD. V shed 2 bases and J 9 bases; nucleotides not matched to a gene: 8. The CDR3 protein is CATSDYRGLAGVGEQFF. For the CDR3, the DNA is TGTGCCACCAGTGATTACAGGGGACTAGCGGGAGTTGGTGAGCAGTTCTTC.

Remarks on this clonotype: A much larger clone is a single base away; this may be a read error. This chain links TRBV6-1 with TRBJ1-5; D gene unclear. In germline, CDR1 is MNHNS, CDR2 SASEGT. The V and J ends lost 3 bases and 1 base respectively, with 13 bases between them. The CDR3 loop spans 16 amino acids. CDR3 nucleotide sequence: TGTGCCAGCAGTGATTATGGCAAAGGAAGCAATCAGCCCCAGCATTTT. The encoded protein is CASSDYGKGSNQPQHF.

V is TRBV20-1 and J is TRBJ2-7; D remains unclear. The CDR3 covers 11 residues. Germline CDR1 is DFQATT and CDR2 is SNEGSKA (reference sequence). V was clipped by 6 bases and J by 1 base, with 7 bases between them. CDR3 residues: CSAPWSYEQYF. The DNA for the CDR3 is TGCAGTGCCCCTTGGTCCTACGAGCAGTACTTC.

This clonotype was seen repeatedly, ten times or more. The chain is built from TRBV30 and TRBJ1-1; 7 positions agree with TRBD1. Germline trimming cut 2 bases from V and 8 bases from J; bases unmatched to any gene: 5. The CDR3 consists of 12 residues. Germline V lookup: CDR1 GTSNPN, CDR2 SVGIG (reference sequence). CDR3 in amino acids: CAWSPTGVEAFF. DNA for the CDR3: TGTGCCTGGAGTCCTACAGGGGTCGAAGCTTTCTTT.

This clonotype was recorded many times. The chain joins TRBV6-2 or TRBV6-3 to TRBJ1-5; weak D call: TRBD1 (6 bases). Germline V gene sequence: CDR1 MNHEY, CDR2 SVGEGT. The CDR3 length is 13 residues. The V and J ends lost 7 bases and 6 bases respectively, with 13 bases between them. The CDR3 region is CASNDRTFQPQHF. The CDR3 DNA is TGTGCCAGCAACGACAGGACCTTTCAGCCCCAGCATTTT.

This chain uses TRBV20-1 with TRBJ2-5, with 10 bases lining up with TRBD2. Per germline, CDR1 DFQATT and CDR2 SNEGSKA (reference sequence). V shed 6 bases and J 4 bases; nucleotides not matched to a gene: 5. The CDR3 runs to 13 residues. In DNA form, the CDR3 reads TGCAGTGCCCTAGCGGGAGCAGTAGAGACCCAGTACTTC. As protein: CSALAGAVETQYF.

This clonotype has at least ten counts. The chain couples TRBV30 to TRBJ2-1, with 13 bases that match TRBD2. Per the germline V gene, CDR1 is GTSNPN and CDR2 is SVGIG (reference sequence). V was pared by 2 bases and J by 6 bases, with 4 bases of the junction left unmatched. This CDR3 is built from 15 residues. Here the CDR3 reads CAWSFRLAGGNEQFF. The CDR3 nucleotides read TGTGCCTGGAGTTTCCGACTAGCGGGAGGCAATGAGCAGTTCTTC.

This clonotype was picked up many times. The chain recombines TRBV12-5 with TRBJ1-5; 10 bases align to TRBD1. CDR1 LGHNT and CDR2 FRNRAP come from the germline V gene. V shed 5 bases and J 0 bases; nucleotides not matched to a gene: 10. The CDR3 spans 18 residues. The CDR3 bases are TGTGCTAGTGGTGCCCCAAAGGGACAGGGGTTTAGCAATCAGCCCCAGCATTTT. This gives the protein CASGAPKGQGFSNQPQHF.